This TCR beta chain was documented in a study of neurological immune-mediated disorders. Study background: The 35 or so multiple sclerosis patients comprised roughly 31 that were relapsing-remitting and 3 that were secondary progressive. Findings and caveats of the study: With the multiple sclerosis repertoire cluster, none of the clinical or MRI features showed an association. No CDR3 amino acid sequences were shared by expanded clones across subjects, suggesting private repertoires in all groups.

TCRdb redid the calling of the 5' RACE reads with MiXCR, one entry per CDR3 protein. Altogether about 55,000 distinct CDR3 sequences are present, 3% to 4.5% being singletons, with the ten largest covering roughly 1.5%. The germline CDR1 and CDR2 sequences are LGHNA and YNFKEQ. The CDR3 sequence is 14 residues long. V was trimmed by 4 bases and J by 1 base, leaving 10 bases between them. This clonotype has ten or more counts. As yet, its antigen is unknown. The receptor's source is a man under 40 with multiple sclerosis. The chain has TRBV4-2 and TRBJ2-5; D is perhaps TRBD2 (6 bases). The sequencing sample was made of PBMCs. CDR3 protein: CASSLLGGQETQYF. The CDR3, as DNA: TGTGCCAGCAGCCTTCTGGGGGGCCAAGAGACCCAGTACTTC.